The T cell receptor beta chain described here comes from a study of control samples from healthy donors and cancer patients. The CDR3 covers 15 residues. Germline CDR1 is LNHDA and CDR2 is SQIVND (reference sequence). J gave up 9 bases and V 4 bases, and 12 bases lay outside the gene matches. Clones were read by immunoSEQ multiplex PCR, and TCRdb kept only the in-frame ones, dropping some. The sample has 90,000 to 150,000 clones, about nine tenths seen once. The receptor comes from a man aged 35 to 55 in good health. Sequenced sample: blood. The V and J genes are TRBV19 and TRBJ2-5, with TRBD1 matching 9 bases. The CDR3 DNA is TGTGCCAGTAGTACTCCGGGACAGGGATACGGGGCCCAGTACTTC. Amino acid sequence: CASSTPGQGYGAQYF. The entire variable domain, with the rest obtained from reference TRBV19 and TRBJ2-5, is as follows: DGGITQSPKYLFRKEGQNVTLSCEQNLNHDAMYWYRQDPGQGLRLIYYSQIVNDFQKGDIAEGYSVSREKKESFPLTVTSAQKNPTAFYLCASSTPGQGYGAQYFGPGTRLLVL.